This paragraph covers one T cell receptor (beta chain) sequence. As yet, its antigen is unknown. These data belong to a study of cytomegalovirus exposure and HLA in healthy donors. Study summary: The 120 or so validation repertoires, a later analysis reported, used the same platform as the approximately 700 first-cohort repertoires.

Clones were sequenced by immunoSEQ multiplex PCR, and TCRdb holds only the in-frame ones, with some missing. The table lists fewer than 200,000 clones, approximately 89% of them singletons. Separate from the roughly 710-subject first cohort, the 120-subject validation cohort was the one that the donors belonged to. V shed 3 bases and J shed 5 bases, with 19 bases lying between them. The CDR3 runs to 16 residues. Germline V gene lookup returns CDR1 MDHEN and CDR2 SYDVKM. General study findings and limits: High sensitivity and specificity were reportedly achieved when the classifier diagnosed cytomegalovirus status.

Sample: PBMCs. The rearrangement uses TRBV28 and TRBJ2-5; D possibly corresponds to TRBD1 (5 bases). This TCR came from a man younger than 35 in good health and CMV-seropositive. CDR3 amino acids: CASSFSPGPSRETQYF. In nucleotides, the CDR3 is TGTGCCAGCAGTTTCTCTCCAGGGCCATCAAGGGAGACCCAGTACTTC.